This T cell receptor beta chain was sequenced for a study of blood T cell repertoires in COVID-19. In the study overall: Samples representing acute and convalescent COVID-19 were sourced from the United States, Italy and Spain. Nucleic acid was either cDNA or gDNA, and it came from T cells, B-cell-depleted T cells, or PBMCs.

Germline CDR1 and CDR2: SGHTA and FQGNSA. Between the trimmed V and J ends, which lost 4 bases and 0 bases, there was a span of 11 bases. The CDR3 runs 15 residues. Methods used by the authors: By means of reference gene primer amplification, nucleated cell counts were estimated. Clones were sequenced by immunoSEQ multiplex PCR, and TCRdb holds only the in-frame ones, with some missing. That table furnishes V, J and clone size, whereas the DNA furnished D and trimming. The table shows tens of thousands of clones, with approximately 85% occurring only once. Material: peripheral blood. The gene calls are TRBV7-2 and TRBJ2-3; D might be TRBD2 (6 bases). This TCR was sampled from a man older than 75 with acute or convalescent COVID-19. The chain's CDR3 is CASSSGLGSTDTQYF. The CDR3, as DNA: TGTGCCAGCAGCTCGGGACTTGGGAGCACAGATACGCAGTATTTT.